The T cell receptor beta chain under discussion was sequenced for a study of blood T cell repertoires in COVID-19. Cohorts were based on clinical histories the participants reported. This CDR3 spans 16 amino acids. The V segment lost 5 bases and the J segment 0 bases; nucleotides outside the gene matches: 7. From germline, CDR1 is SEHNR and CDR2 FQNEAQ (reference sequence). TCRdb keeps only in-frame clones here, not all; method: immunoSEQ multiplex PCR. This sample has approximately 220,000 clones, with roughly nine tenths found just once. The TCR sequence derives from a woman aged 25 to 39 who had recovered from COVID-19. The sequenced sample was PBMCs or T cells enriched from blood (not recorded which). This sequence joins TRBV7-9 and TRBJ2-3; TRBD2 matches 8 bases. The CDR3 DNA reads TGTGCCAGCAGCCGGACTAGCAGGACTAGCACAGATACGCAGTATTTT. The encoded protein is CASSRTSRTSTDTQYF.